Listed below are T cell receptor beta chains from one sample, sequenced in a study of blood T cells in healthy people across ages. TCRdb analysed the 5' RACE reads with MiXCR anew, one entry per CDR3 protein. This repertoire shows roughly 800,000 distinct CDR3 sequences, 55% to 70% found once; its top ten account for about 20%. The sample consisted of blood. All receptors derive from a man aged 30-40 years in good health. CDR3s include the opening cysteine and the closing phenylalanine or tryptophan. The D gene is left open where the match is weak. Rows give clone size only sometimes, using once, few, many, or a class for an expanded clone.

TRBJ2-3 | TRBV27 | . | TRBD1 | TGTGCCAGCAGTTTAGCGACAGGGACGACAGATACGCAGTATTTT | CASSLATGTTDTQYF
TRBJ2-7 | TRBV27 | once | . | TGTGCCAGCAGAAGGAGGGGGGAGTTCCCCTACGAGCAGTACTTC | CASRRRGEFPYEQYF
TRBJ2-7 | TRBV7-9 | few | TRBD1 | TGTGCCAGCAGCTTCGGACAGGGGGGCTACGAGCAGTACTTC | CASSFGQGGYEQYF
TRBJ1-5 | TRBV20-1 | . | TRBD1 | TGCAGTGCTAGGGGGACAGCGGGCAATCAGCCCCAGCATTTT | CSARGTAGNQPQHF
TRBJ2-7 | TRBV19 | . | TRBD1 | TGTGCCAGTAGTATCCACCCAGACAGGGCTTACGAGCAGTACTTC | CASSIHPDRAYEQYF
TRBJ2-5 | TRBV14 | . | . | TGTGCCAGCAGCCAAGTAGGCGGCTATCAAGAGACCCAGTACTTC | CASSQVGGYQETQYF
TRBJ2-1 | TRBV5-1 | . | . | TGCGCCAGCAGCTCAAGTCCGGGACACATGGATGAGCAGTTCTTC | CASSSSPGHMDEQFF
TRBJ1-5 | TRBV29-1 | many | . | TGCAGCGTTGTTGGCAGGGCGAATCAGCCCCAGCATTTT | CSVVGRANQPQHF
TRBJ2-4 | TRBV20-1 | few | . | TGCAGTGCTAGAATATCACCAAACCTAGCCAAAAACATTCAGTACTTC | CSARISPNLAKNIQYF
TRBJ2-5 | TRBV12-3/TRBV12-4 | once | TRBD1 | TGTGCCGGCAGACAGTCCCGGGACAGGGAACAGTACTTC | CAGRQSRDREQYF
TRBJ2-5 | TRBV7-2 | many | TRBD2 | TGTGCCAGCAGCTTAGCCGTGAGGACTAGCGGGCAAGAGACCCAGTACTTC | CASSLAVRTSGQETQYF
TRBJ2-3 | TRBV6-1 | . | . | TGTGCCAGCAGTGTTGTCTTCAGGCTAGGGCCTCGGCGCGGCACAGATACGCAGTATTTT | CASSVVFRLGPRRGTDTQYF
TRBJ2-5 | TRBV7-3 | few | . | TGTGCCAGCAGCTTAAGGACCGGGAGACAAGAGACCCAGTACTTC | CASSLRTGRQETQYF
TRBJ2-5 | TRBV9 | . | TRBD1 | TGTGCCAGCAGCGTACGACAGGGCTATGGGGAGACCCAGTACTTC | CASSVRQGYGETQYF
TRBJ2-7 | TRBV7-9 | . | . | TGTGCCAGCAGCCCATCGGGCTCGCCGGGGCAGTACTTC | CASSPSGSPGQYF
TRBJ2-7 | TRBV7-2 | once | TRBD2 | TGTGCCAGCAGCCATCCGGGACTAGCGGGATACGAGCAGTACTTC | CASSHPGLAGYEQYF
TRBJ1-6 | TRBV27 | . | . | TGTGCCAGCAGGAGGAGGAGGGATGGAGGGAAATCACCCCTCCACTTT | CASRRRRDGGKSPLHF
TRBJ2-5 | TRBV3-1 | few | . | TGTGCCAGCAGCCACCGGTCCACGACCCAGTACTTC | CASSHRSTTQYF
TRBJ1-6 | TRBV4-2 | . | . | TGTGCCAGCAGCCAAGAATCGGGATCACCCCTCCACTTT | CASSQESGSPLHF
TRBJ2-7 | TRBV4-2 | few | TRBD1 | TGTGCCAGCAGCCAACCTGGGACAGGGTCCTACGAGCAGTACTTC | CASSQPGTGSYEQYF
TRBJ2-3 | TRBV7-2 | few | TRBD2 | TGTGCCAGCAGCTTAGGGGCCATAGGGGCGGGAGGTGATACGCAGTATTTT | CASSLGAIGAGGDTQYF
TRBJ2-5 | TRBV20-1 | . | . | TGCAGTGCTAGAGATACGCAGGGTGTCGCGCAGTACTTC | CSARDTQGVAQYF
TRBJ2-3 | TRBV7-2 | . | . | TGTGCCAGCAGCCGACGGGGCGGGGGCACCACAGATACGCAGTATTTT | CASSRRGGGTTDTQYF
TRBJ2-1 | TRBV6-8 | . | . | TGTGCCAGCAGGTTCCTCCCGGGGGGCAACTACAATGAGCAGTTCTTC | CASRFLPGGNYNEQFF
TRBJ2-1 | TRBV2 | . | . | TGTGCCAGCAGTGTAAGCACCAGAATGGAGCAGTTCTTC | CASSVSTRMEQFF
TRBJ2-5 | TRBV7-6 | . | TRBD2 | TGTGCCAGCAGCTTATTGTGGCTAGCGGGCTCCCAAGAGACCCAGTACTTC | CASSLLWLAGSQETQYF
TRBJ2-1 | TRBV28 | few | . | TGTGCCAGCACCGTAGAAGCTACCTACAATGAGCAGTTCTTC | CASTVEATYNEQFF
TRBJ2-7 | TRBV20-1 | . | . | TGCAGTGCCACCTCCGGGACACTCTGGTACGAGCAGTACTTC | CSATSGTLWYEQYF
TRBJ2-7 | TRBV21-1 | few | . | TGTGCCAGCAGCAAACTTCCAGGGGACCCTAACTACGAGCAGTACTTC | CASSKLPGDPNYEQYF
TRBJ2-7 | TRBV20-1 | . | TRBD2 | TGCAGTGCTAGACCCGGGACTAGCGACAGCGAGCAGTACTTC | CSARPGTSDSEQYF
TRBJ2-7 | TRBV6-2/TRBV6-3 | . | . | TGTGCCAGCAAAAAAACGGAGGAGTGGTACCCCTACGAGCAGTACTTC | CASKKTEEWYPYEQYF
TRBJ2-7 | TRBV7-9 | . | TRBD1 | TGTGCCAGCAGCTTTCAAGCCGGGACAGGGTCCCACGAGCAGTACTTC | CASSFQAGTGSHEQYF
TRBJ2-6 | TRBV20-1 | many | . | TGCAGTGCTAGTAAAGGGGTTGCCGCTGGGGCCAACGTCCTGACTTTC | CSASKGVAAGANVLTF
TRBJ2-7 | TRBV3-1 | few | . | TGTGCCAGCAGCCAAGACCCAACCTGGGGCACTAGTTTGTCCTACGAGCAGTACTTC | CASSQDPTWGTSLSYEQYF
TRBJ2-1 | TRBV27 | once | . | TGTGCCAGCGGGTTAGCCCACGCGCAGTTCTTC | CASGLAHAQFF
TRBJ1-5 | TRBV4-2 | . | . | TGTGCCTGGAGTACAAACATTAATCAGCCCCAGCATTTT | CAWSTNINQPQHF
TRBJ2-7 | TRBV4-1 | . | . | TGCGCCAGCAGCCTGACCCCTACAGGGACTAACGAGCAGTACTTC | CASSLTPTGTNEQYF
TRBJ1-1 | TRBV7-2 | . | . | TGTGCCAGCGCAAGCGGGGCAGGGGCCACTGAAGCTTTCTTT | CASASGAGATEAFF
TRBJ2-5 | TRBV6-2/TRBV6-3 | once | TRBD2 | TGTGCCAGCAGTTTCCACCGCGGGGCTAGCGGAGAGACCCAGTACTTC | CASSFHRGASGETQYF
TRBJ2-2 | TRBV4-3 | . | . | TGCGCCAGCAGCCAAGAAGGGGGGCGCGGTACCGGGGAGCTGTTTTTT | CASSQEGGRGTGELFF
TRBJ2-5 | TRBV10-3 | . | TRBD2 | TGTGCCACCCGTGGAACTAGCGGGGAAGGGACCCAGTACTTC | CATRGTSGEGTQYF
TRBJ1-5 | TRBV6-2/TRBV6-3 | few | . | TGTGCCAGCAGTTCCCGACTGGGGGATCAGCCCCAGCATTTT | CASSSRLGDQPQHF
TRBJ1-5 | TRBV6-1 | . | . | TGTGCCGGGCCTGAAGATAGCAATCAGCCCCAGCATTTT | CAGPEDSNQPQHF
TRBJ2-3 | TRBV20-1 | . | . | TGCAGTGCCCCCGGCCACCCCCAGCGCACAGATACGCAGTATTTT | CSAPGHPQRTDTQYF
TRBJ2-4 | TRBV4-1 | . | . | TGCGCCAGCAGCCAAGTCCGGGACGGGGACATTCAGTACTTC | CASSQVRDGDIQYF
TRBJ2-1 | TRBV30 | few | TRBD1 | TGTGCCTGGAGGCAATCAGGGGGCAACGGGCAGTTCTTC | CAWRQSGGNGQFF
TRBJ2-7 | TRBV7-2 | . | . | TGTGCCAGCAGTGAGAGGGGGGGGCGCCGGGAGTGGAATTCCTACGAGCAGTACTTC | CASSERGGRREWNSYEQYF
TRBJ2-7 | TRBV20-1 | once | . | TGCAGCCGCCCAGGGAACCAGGGGGGCCGTCACGAGCAGTACTTC | CSRPGNQGGRHEQYF